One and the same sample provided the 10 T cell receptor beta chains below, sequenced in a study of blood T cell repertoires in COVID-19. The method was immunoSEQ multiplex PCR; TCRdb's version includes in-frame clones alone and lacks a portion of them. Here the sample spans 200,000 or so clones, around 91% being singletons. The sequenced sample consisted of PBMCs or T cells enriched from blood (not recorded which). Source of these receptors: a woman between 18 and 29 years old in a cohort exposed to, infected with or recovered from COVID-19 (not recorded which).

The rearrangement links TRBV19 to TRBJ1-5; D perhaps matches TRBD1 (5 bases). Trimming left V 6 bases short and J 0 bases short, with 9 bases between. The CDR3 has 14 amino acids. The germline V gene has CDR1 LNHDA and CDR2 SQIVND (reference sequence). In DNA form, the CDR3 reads TGTGCCAGTAGAGTCAGGGATAGCAATCAGCCCCAGCATTTT. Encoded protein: CASRVRDSNQPQHF.

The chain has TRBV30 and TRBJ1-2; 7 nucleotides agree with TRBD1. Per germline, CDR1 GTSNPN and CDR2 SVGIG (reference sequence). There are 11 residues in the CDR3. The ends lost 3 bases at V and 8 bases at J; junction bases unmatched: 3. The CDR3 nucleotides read TGTGCCTGGAGAGGACAGGAGGGCTACACCTTC. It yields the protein CAWRGQEGYTF.

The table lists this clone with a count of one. The CDR3 sequence is CASSSPSGTGNQPQHF. The CDR3 bases are TGTGCCAGCAGTTCCCCCTCCGGGACAGGTAATCAGCCCCAGCATTTT. This chain connects TRBV28 to TRBJ1-5; 8 nucleotides align to TRBD1. The CDR3 totals 16 residues. CDR1 and CDR2 from the germline V gene are MDHEN and SYDVKM. The V gene end was trimmed by 4 bases and the J gene end by 4 bases; junction bases not matched to a gene: 9.

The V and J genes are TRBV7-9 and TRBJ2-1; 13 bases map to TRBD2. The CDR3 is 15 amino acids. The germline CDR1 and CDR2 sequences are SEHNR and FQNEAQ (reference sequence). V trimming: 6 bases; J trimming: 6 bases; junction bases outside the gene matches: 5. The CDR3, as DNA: TGTGCCAGCAGGGGAGGACTAGCGGGAGCCAATGAGCAGTTCTTC. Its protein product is CASRGGLAGANEQFF.

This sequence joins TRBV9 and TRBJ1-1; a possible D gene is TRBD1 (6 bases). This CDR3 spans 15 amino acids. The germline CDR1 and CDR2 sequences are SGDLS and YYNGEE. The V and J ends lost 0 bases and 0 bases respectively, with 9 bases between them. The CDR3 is CASSVVGHLNTEAFF. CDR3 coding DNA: TGTGCCAGCAGCGTAGTGGGACACTTGAACACTGAAGCTTTCTTT.

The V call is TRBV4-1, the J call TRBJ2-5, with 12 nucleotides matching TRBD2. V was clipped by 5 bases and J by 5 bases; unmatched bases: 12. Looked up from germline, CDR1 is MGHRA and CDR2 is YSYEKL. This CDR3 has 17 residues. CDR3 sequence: CASSSGSGLAGIETQYF. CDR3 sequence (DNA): TGCGCCAGCAGCTCCGGTTCAGGACTAGCGGGGATTGAGACCCAGTACTTC.

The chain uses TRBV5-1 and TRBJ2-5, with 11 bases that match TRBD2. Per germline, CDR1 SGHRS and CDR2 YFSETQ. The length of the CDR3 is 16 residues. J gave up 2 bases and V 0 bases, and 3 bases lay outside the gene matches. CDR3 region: CASSLGGTSGQETQYF. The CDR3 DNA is TGCGCCAGCAGCTTGGGTGGGACTAGCGGACAAGAGACCCAGTACTTC.

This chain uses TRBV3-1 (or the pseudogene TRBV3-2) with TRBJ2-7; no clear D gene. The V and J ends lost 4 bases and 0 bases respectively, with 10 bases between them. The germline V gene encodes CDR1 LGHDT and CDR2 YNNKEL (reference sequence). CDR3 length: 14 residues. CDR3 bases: TGTGCCAGCAGCCCTGACATCTCCTCCTACGAGCAGTACTTC. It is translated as CASSPDISSYEQYF.

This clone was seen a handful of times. The CDR3 coding sequence is TGCGCCAGCAGCTGGACAGGGGACCACGAGCAGTACTTC. It translates to CASSWTGDHEQYF. The chain joins TRBV5-1 to TRBJ2-7; 9 bases match TRBD1. After removal of 3 bases from V and 5 bases from J, the junction contained 3 bases not matched to a gene. There are 13 residues in the CDR3. CDR1 and CDR2 (germline): SGHRS, YFSETQ.

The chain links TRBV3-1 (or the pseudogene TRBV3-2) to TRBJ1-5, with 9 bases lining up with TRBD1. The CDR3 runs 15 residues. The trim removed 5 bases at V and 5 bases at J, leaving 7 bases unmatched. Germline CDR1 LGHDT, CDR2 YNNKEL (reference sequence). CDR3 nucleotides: TGTGCCAGCAGCTTCGGGACAGGGAGATATCAGCCCCAGCATTTT. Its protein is CASSFGTGRYQPQHF.